This TCR beta chain was obtained from a study of OX40 agonist ivuxolimab in advanced cancers. Study overall: Patients undergoing dose escalation presented with hepatocellular carcinoma, melanoma, renal cell or head and neck cancer. Study observations and caveats: Partly responding patients at 0.1-3.0 mg/kg showed some of the smallest clonal expansion. Also showing low normalized T-cell clonal expansion were some of the nonresponders.

The method was immunoSEQ multiplex PCR; TCRdb's version includes in-frame clones alone and lacks a portion of them. This sample has about 60,000 clones, with about 91% found just once. As concerns this clone: Its antigen is unidentified.

Per the germline V gene, CDR1 is MDHEN and CDR2 is SYDVKM. Trimming cost V 5 bases and J 0 bases, with 14 bases left between them. The CDR3 loop spans 15 amino acids. This TCR was sampled from an adult with an advanced solid tumor such as melanoma, head and neck, liver or kidney cancer. The sequencing here drew on CD4+ or CD8+ T cells sorted from blood, taken in a trial of the OX40 agonist ivuxolimab. The V gene is TRBV28, the J gene TRBJ2-7; a weak D match, TRBD1 (5 bases). CDR3 sequence reads: CASSPTAYLSYEQYF. CDR3 coding DNA: TGTGCCAGCAGTCCGACAGCTTATCTCTCCTACGAGCAGTACTTC.